These 10 T cell receptor beta chains were sequenced from one sample in a study of Tregs in tolerant kidney transplant recipients. Clones were read by immunoSEQ multiplex PCR, and TCRdb kept only the in-frame ones, dropping some. The sample lists fewer than 100,000 clones, more than 85% occurring once. The specimen comprised Tregs from blood, sampled before the transplant. The receptors here all came from a human donor who received a combined kidney and bone marrow transplant.

DNA for the CDR3: TGTGCCAGCAGCAAAGAATTCTCGGGGTCCCACGAGCAGTACTTC. Translated: CASSKEFSGSHEQYF. The rearrangement uses TRBV7-2 and TRBJ2-7, with a weak D call TRBD2 (5 bases). The V and J ends lost 5 bases and 5 bases respectively, with 19 bases between them. Looked up from germline, CDR1 is SGHTA and CDR2 is FQGNSA. The CDR3 runs 15 residues.

The chain's CDR3 is CASSESGGQGGSPLHF. The CDR3 DNA sequence: TGTGCCAGCAGTGAATCGGGGGGACAGGGGGGTTCACCCCTCCACTTT. This chain joins TRBV25-1 and TRBJ1-6, with 11 bases matching TRBD1. Trimming at V came to 1 base and at J to 9 bases, leaving 5 bases not matched to a gene. Germline CDR1 and CDR2: MGHDK and SYGVNS. CDR3 length: 16 residues.

The V gene is TRBV27, the J gene TRBJ2-1; D remains unclear. Germline CDR1 and CDR2: MNHEY and SMNVEV (reference sequence). The CDR3 has 16 amino acids. V was clipped by 8 bases and J by 0 bases, with 17 bases between them. The CDR3 reads CASSPGPISSYNEQFF. Here the CDR3 DNA reads TGTGCCAGCTCCCCCGGGCCAATCAGCTCCTACAATGAGCAGTTCTTC.

J is TRBJ2-2 and V is TRBV28; 12 bases match TRBD1. CDR1 and CDR2 from the germline V gene are MDHEN and SYDVKM. V shed 4 bases and J 5 bases; nucleotides not matched to a gene: 5. This CDR3 region has 16 residues. CDR3: CASSSGTGGMTGELFF. CDR3 in DNA: TGTGCCAGCAGTTCCGGGACAGGGGGCATGACCGGGGAGCTGTTTTTT.

This clone was detected once. J is TRBJ2-3 and V is TRBV5-1; 9 bases agree with TRBD1. Germline trimming cut 0 bases from V and 5 bases from J; bases unmatched to any gene: 13. The CDR3 has 18 amino acids. Germline V gives CDR1 SGHRS, CDR2 YFSETQ. The CDR3 sequence is CASSLASTGTGRVDTQYF. CDR3 in DNA: TGCGCCAGCAGCTTGGCCTCGACCGGGACAGGGAGGGTAGATACGCAGTATTTT.

The gene calls are TRBV11-2 and TRBJ2-3; D remains ambiguous. This CDR3 is built from 11 residues. CDR1 is SGHAT, CDR2 FQNNGV, per germline. Between the trimmed V and J ends, which lost 5 bases and 7 bases, there was a span of 7 bases. The CDR3 DNA reads as TGTGCCAGCAGCCTGGGGAATACGCAGTATTTT. The encoded protein is CASSLGNTQYF. Supplemented by reference TRBV11-2 and TRBJ2-3, the full variable domain reads EAGVAQSPRYKIIEKRQSVAFWCNPISGHATLYWYQQILGQGPKLLIQFQNNGVVDDSQLPKDRFSAERLKGVDSTLKIQPAKLEDSAVYLCASSLGNTQYFGPGTRLTVL.

This clone was detected once. V gene TRBV7-2 combines with J gene TRBJ2-7; 10 nucleotides line up with TRBD2. J was trimmed by 2 bases and V by 0 bases; bases with no gene match: 4. Germline-derived CDR1 and CDR2 are SGHTA and FQGNSA. The CDR3 consists of 16 residues. DNA for the CDR3: TGTGCCAGCAGCTTAGCCTCTAGCGGGAGCCCCTACGAGCAGTACTTC. Protein product: CASSLASSGSPYEQYF. Supplemented by reference TRBV7-2 and TRBJ2-7, the full variable domain reads GAGVSQSPSNKVTEKGKDVELRCDPISGHTALYWYRQSLGQGLEFLIYFQGNSAPDKSGLPSDRFSAERTGGSVSTLTIQRTQQEDSAVYLCASSLASSGSPYEQYFGPGTRLTVT.

The chain couples TRBV30 to TRBJ2-5; D tentatively fits TRBD1 or TRBD2 (5 bases each). With 4 bases removed from V and 4 bases from J, the gap between germline ends came to 13 bases. The CDR3 totals 13 residues. Germline-derived CDR1 and CDR2 are GTSNPN and SVGIG (reference sequence). The CDR3: CAWNLGVSETQYF. CDR3 DNA sequence: TGTGCCTGGAACCTGGGGGTATCAGAGACCCAGTACTTC.

Regarding this clone: The junction and the germline gene differ at one end; a read error may be behind it. The CDR3 coding sequence is TGTGCCAGCAGGCCCACGTGGGACCAAGACACCCAGTACTTC. Translating gives CASRPTWDQDTQYF. The chain joins TRBV28 to TRBJ2-5, with D perhaps being TRBD1 or TRBD2 (5 bases each). CDR1 and CDR2 from the germline V gene are MDHEN and SYDVKM. The CDR3 extends over 14 amino acids.

CDR3 DNA sequence: TGTGCCAGCAGCTTTCCGGGAGCGCCAGGTGAGCAGTTCTTC. It yields the protein CASSFPGAPGEQFF. V and J are TRBV5-4 and TRBJ2-1, with D perhaps matching TRBD2 (6 bases). The germline V gene has CDR1 SGHNT and CDR2 YYREEE (reference sequence). This CDR3 contains 14 residues. V was cut by 2 bases and J by 9 bases, with 15 bases left in between.